A single sample gave rise to the 21 T cell receptor beta chains below, sequenced in a study of beta chain features in type 1 diabetes. What was sequenced were expressed TCRB transcripts, since all of the isolated RNA had been reverse transcribed. Sequenced by immunoSEQ multiplex PCR; TCRdb stores in-frame clones only, minus some. The sample consists of hundreds of thousands of clones, around 15% of them appearing once. The sequenced material came from naive CD4+ T cells from blood. The receptors were gathered from a man younger than 35 in good health.

The J gene is TRBJ1-1, the V gene TRBV9, with a possible D match to TRBD1 (5 bases). V dropped 4 bases and J dropped 3 bases, with 7 bases sitting between them. CDR1 and CDR2 (germline): SGDLS, YYNGEE. The CDR3 contains 12 residues. The CDR3 DNA reads TGTGCCAGCAGCCCAGGGTACACTGAAGCTTTCTTT. This encodes CASSPGYTEAFF.

This clone was recorded a few times. V usage is TRBV2 and J usage is TRBJ2-7; 7 bases align to TRBD1. Germline assignment: CDR1 SNHLY and CDR2 FYNNEI. The junction had 4 bases not matched to a gene; V was cut back by 8 bases and J by 0 bases. The CDR3 runs to 13 residues. DNA for the CDR3: TGTGCCAGCGGGACAGATAGCTCCTACGAGCAGTACTTC. It specifies CASGTDSSYEQYF.

This sequence joins TRBV5-6 and TRBJ1-3, with TRBD1 matching over 9 bases. The CDR3 runs to 14 residues. Germline-derived CDR1 and CDR2 are SGHDT and YYEEEE. The J segment lost 2 bases and the V segment lost 5 bases, leaving 2 bases of the junction unmatched. This CDR3 reads CASRDRGAGNTIYF. DNA of the CDR3: TGTGCCAGCAGGGACAGGGGCGCTGGAAACACCATATATTTT.

The CDR3, as DNA: TGTGCCAGCAGCCCGGATACCGGGACAGCTTACACTGAAGCTTTCTTT. Translated, it gives CASSPDTGTAYTEAFF. The V gene is TRBV11-2, the J gene TRBJ1-1; 7 bases fit TRBD1. Germline CDR1 and CDR2: SGHAT and FQNNGV. V was pared by 5 bases and J by 3 bases, with 12 bases of the junction left unmatched. There are 16 residues in the CDR3.

With regard to this clone: Other DNA variants within this sample encode the same CDR3. The chain combines TRBV10-3 with TRBJ2-5, with a weak D call TRBD1 (6 bases). The CDR3 consists of 13 residues. Germline CDR1 is ENHRY and CDR2 is SYGVKD. Trimming removed 9 bases at V and 2 bases at J, with 13 bases between. The CDR3 DNA is TGTGCCATATCCGGGACAAGTCAAGAGACCCAGTACTTC. This gives the protein CAISGTSQETQYF.

This clone appeared a few times. The chain employs TRBV20-1 and TRBJ2-7; D gene ambiguous. The CDR3 runs 11 residues. Per the germline V gene, CDR1 is DFQATT and CDR2 is SNEGSKA (reference sequence). Trimming removed 5 bases from V and 0 bases from J, with 5 bases in between. CDR3 bases: TGCAGTGCTGCTGGCTCCTACGAGCAGTACTTC. Its translation is CSAAGSYEQYF.

The chain couples TRBV5-6 to TRBJ2-5, with D unresolved. The germline gives CDR1 SGHDT, CDR2 YYEEEE. The CDR3 has 15 residues. Trimming pared 0 bases from V and 2 bases from J, leaving 11 bases between. CDR3 in DNA: TGTGCCAGCAGCTTGGATCCGGTAACTCAAGAGACCCAGTACTTC. The encoded protein is CASSLDPVTQETQYF.

This clone came up a few times. The rearrangement uses TRBV7-3 and TRBJ2-3; 11 bases are a match to TRBD2. Germline-derived CDR1 and CDR2 are SGHTA and FQGTGA. Trimming took 5 bases from V and 0 from J; bases not matched to a gene: 7. This CDR3 is 17 amino acids long. The CDR3 coding sequence is TGTGCCAGCAGCCCGGGGACTAGCGGACTTAGCACAGATACGCAGTATTTT. It translates to CASSPGTSGLSTDTQYF.

The J gene is TRBJ1-2, the V gene TRBV9; 11 positions match TRBD1. V shed 0 bases and J 4 bases; nucleotides not matched to a gene: 8. Germline CDR1 is SGDLS and CDR2 is YYNGEE. This CDR3 comprises 17 residues. The CDR3 loop reads CASSVGRTGGNGYGYTF. CDR3 in DNA: TGTGCCAGCAGCGTAGGTCGGACAGGGGGCAACGGCTATGGCTACACCTTC.

This clone was detected only a few times. This sequence joins TRBV6-1 and TRBJ1-5, with 12 bases lining up with TRBD1. The CDR3 totals 14 residues. Germline V gene lookup returns CDR1 MNHNS and CDR2 SASEGT. The CDR3 is CGVTGQGAYQPQHF. DNA for the CDR3: TGTGGAGTTACGGGACAGGGGGCCTATCAGCCCCAGCATTTT.

This clone turned up a few times. The rearrangement links TRBV6-5 to TRBJ1-2, with D possibly being TRBD1 (6 bases). The germline CDR1 and CDR2 sequences are MNHEY and SVGAGI. V gave up 2 bases and J gave up 3 bases, with 13 bases separating them. The CDR3 has 15 amino acids. The CDR3 sequence is CASSYTTGAHYGYTF. The DNA for the CDR3 is TGTGCCAGCAGTTACACTACGGGGGCCCACTATGGCTACACCTTC.

The J gene is TRBJ1-1, the V gene TRBV14; a weak D match, TRBD1 (5 bases). Trimming cost V 3 bases and J 1 base, with 9 bases left between them. The CDR3 spans 14 residues. Germline CDR1 SGHDN, CDR2 FVKESK. The CDR3 region is CASSQGQGNTEAFF. The CDR3 DNA is TGTGCCAGCAGCCAGGGGCAGGGGAACACTGAAGCTTTCTTT.

The V call is TRBV7-2, the J call TRBJ2-3; possibly TRBD1 for D (6 bases). Trimming took off 5 bases at V and 4 bases at J, with 10 bases between the two ends. Germline V gene lookup returns CDR1 SGHTA and CDR2 FQGNSA. The CDR3 is 13 amino acids. The CDR3 is CASSHTGPDTQYF. The CDR3 region has the DNA TGTGCCAGCAGCCATACAGGGCCAGATACGCAGTATTTT.

This clone was recorded a few times. The chain is built from TRBV7-9 and TRBJ1-2; 8 positions match TRBD1. The CDR3 consists of 15 residues. V was clipped by 1 base and J by 5 bases; unmatched bases: 6. Germline V gives CDR1 SEHNR, CDR2 FQNEAQ (reference sequence). Written as DNA, the CDR3 is TGTGCCAGCAGCTTAGAGGTGACAGGGGTGTATGGCTACACCTTC. Translated: CASSLEVTGVYGYTF. Full variable domain (rest looked up from reference TRBV7-9 and TRBJ1-2): DTGVSQNPRHKITKRGQNVTFRCDPISEHNRLYWYRQTLGQGPEFLTYFQNEAQLEKSRLLSDRFSAERPKGSFSTLEIQRTEQGDSAMYLCASSLEVTGVYGYTFGSGTRLTVV.

This rearrangement joins TRBV27 to TRBJ2-7; TRBD1 agrees at 7 bases. The germline V gene has CDR1 MNHEY and CDR2 SMNVEV (reference sequence). J lost 3 bases, V lost 5 bases, and 16 bases had no gene match. The CDR3 is made up of 17 amino acids. The CDR3 sequence: CASSPSPYRGRGYEQYF. CDR3 in DNA: TGTGCCAGCAGTCCTAGCCCGTACAGGGGCCGCGGCTACGAGCAGTACTTC.

Only a few counts were recorded for this clone. This rearrangement joins TRBV7-3 to TRBJ2-7, with D unresolved. This CDR3 spans 14 amino acids. Germline-derived CDR1 and CDR2 are SGHTA and FQGTGA. V lost 0 bases and J lost 0, with 6 bases in between. CDR3: CASSLTQDSYEQYF. The CDR3 nucleotides are TGTGCCAGCAGCTTAACGCAGGACTCCTACGAGCAGTACTTC.

The rearrangement uses TRBV14 and TRBJ1-2; D is possibly TRBD1 (6 bases). The CDR3 has 18 amino acids. Germline values: CDR1 SGHDN, CDR2 FVKESK. V was pared by 1 base and J by 2 bases, with 20 bases between. The DNA of the CDR3 is TGTGCCAGCAGCCAAGCTATGACGAGGACAGTACCCAACTATGGCTACACCTTC. Protein product: CASSQAMTRTVPNYGYTF.

In its sample, this clone was seen a few times. The genes are TRBV5-1 and TRBJ2-7; 7 bases are a match to TRBD1. Germline lookup yields CDR1 SGHRS and CDR2 YFSETQ. V lost 0 bases and J lost 0; bases outside the gene matches: 3. The CDR3 runs to 15 residues. This CDR3 is CASSLVSGGSYEQYF. The CDR3 DNA follows: TGCGCCAGCAGCTTGGTGTCAGGGGGCTCCTACGAGCAGTACTTC.

This clone occurred a few times. This chain joins TRBV5-1 and TRBJ2-5; TRBD2 matches at 8 bases. The CDR3 covers 14 residues. J was trimmed by 3 bases and V by 3 bases; bases with no gene match: 4. CDR1 and CDR2 (germline): SGHRS, YFSETQ. CDR3: CASSWGLDKETQYF. CDR3 in DNA: TGCGCCAGCAGCTGGGGACTAGACAAAGAGACCCAGTACTTC.

This clone was counted only a few times. The V and J genes are TRBV15 and TRBJ2-5; D might be TRBD1 (6 bases). The CDR3 has 15 amino acids. CDR1 and CDR2 (germline): LNHNV, YYDKDF (reference sequence). Trimming stripped 2 bases from V and 1 base from J, with 11 bases between. This CDR3 is CATSRLTGSQETQYF. In nucleotides, the CDR3 is TGTGCCACCAGCAGATTAACAGGGAGCCAAGAGACCCAGTACTTC. Variable domain in full (rest from reference TRBV15 and TRBJ2-5): DAMVIQNPRYQVTQFGKPVTLSCSQTLNHNVMYWYQQKSSQAPKLLFHYYDKDFNNEADTPDNFQSRRPNTSFCFLDIRSPGLGDTAMYLCATSRLTGSQETQYFGPGTRLLVL.

The rearrangement uses TRBV28 and TRBJ2-7; the match to TRBD2 covers 9 bases. The trim removed 7 bases at V and 4 bases at J, leaving 5 bases unmatched. There are 13 residues in the CDR3. CDR1 and CDR2 from the germline V gene are MDHEN and SYDVKM. Here the CDR3 DNA reads TGTGCCAGCACCCCGGGACTAGCTTACGAGCAGTACTTC. This sequence encodes CASTPGLAYEQYF. The complete variable domain, with remaining parts taken from reference TRBV28 and TRBJ2-7, reads DVKVTQSSRYLVKRTGEKVFLECVQDMDHENMFWYRQDPGLGLRLIYFSYDVKMKEKGDIPEGYSVSREKKERFSLILESASTNQTSMYLCASTPGLAYEQYFGPGTRLTVT.